Below are 26 T cell receptor beta chains sequenced from a single sample in a study of shared clonotypes between healthy human individuals. The repertoire was sequenced with immunoSEQ multiplex PCR; TCRdb's copy has only in-frame clones and lacks some. The table records roughly 500,000 clones, roughly 95% of them present only once. Sequences were obtained from naive CD4+ T cells sorted from blood. Specified subset: CD45RA+ positively selected. All receptors come from a woman in her thirties in good health.

The chain is built from TRBV4-1 and TRBJ2-7; 7 nucleotides align to TRBD1. V shed 3 bases and J 3 bases; nucleotides not matched to a gene: 2. The CDR3 runs to 13 residues. Germline CDR1 and CDR2: MGHRA and YSYEKL. CDR3 sequence (DNA): TGCGCCAGCAGCCAGGGACAGCTCTACGAGCAGTACTTC. This codes for CASSQGQLYEQYF.

The chain couples TRBV5-1 to TRBJ1-1, with D possibly TRBD1 on 6 matching bases. There are 15 residues in the CDR3. V was clipped by 4 bases and J by 7 bases, with 20 bases between them. Germline values: CDR1 SGHRS, CDR2 YFSETQ. CDR3 coding DNA: TGCGCCAGCAGCCTTCAGACAGGCCTCGCCGATGAAGCTTTCTTT. This sequence encodes CASSLQTGLADEAFF.

The chain couples TRBV7-9 to TRBJ2-3, with 8 bases that match TRBD1. V lost 4 bases and J lost 4; bases outside the gene matches: 13. There are 17 residues in the CDR3. In germline, CDR1 is SEHNR, CDR2 FQNEAQ (reference sequence). The DNA of the CDR3 is TGTGCCAGCAGCTCTACGTACGGACAGGGCTGGGCAGATACGCAGTATTTT. Amino acids: CASSSTYGQGWADTQYF.

V is TRBV5-4 and J is TRBJ1-5, with D possibly TRBD1 on 5 matching bases. Germline CDR1 SGHNT, CDR2 YYREEE (reference sequence). V lost 0 bases and J lost 0, with 7 bases in between. The CDR3 sequence is 15 residues long. CDR3 sequence: CASSLAGDSNQPQHF. The CDR3 region has the DNA TGTGCCAGCAGCTTGGCGGGGGATAGCAATCAGCCCCAGCATTTT.

The rearrangement links TRBV7-9 to TRBJ2-3; D possibly matches TRBD1 or TRBD2 (5 bases each). The CDR3 length is 13 residues. The germline V and J ends were trimmed by 1 base and 4 bases, with 6 bases remaining between them. CDR1 and CDR2 (germline): SEHNR, FQNEAQ (reference sequence). CDR3 protein: CASSLGGADTQYF. CDR3 nucleotides: TGTGCCAGCAGCTTAGGAGGGGCAGATACGCAGTATTTT.

The chain uses TRBV18 and TRBJ1-2, with D possibly matching TRBD1 (5 bases). The CDR3 length is 15 residues. Germline lookup yields CDR1 KGHSH and CDR2 LQKENI. The V end lost 0 bases, the J end lost 2 bases, and 10 bases lay between the germline ends. This CDR3 reads CASSPPGQQNYGYTF. In nucleotides, the CDR3 is TGTGCCAGCTCACCACCGGGGCAGCAAAACTATGGCTACACCTTC.

There are a few counts of this clone. The chain employs TRBV5-4 and TRBJ2-7; TRBD2 aligns across 9 bases. CDR3 length equals 17 residues. V lost 3 bases and J lost 4; bases outside the gene matches: 14. Germline CDR1 is SGHNT and CDR2 is YYREEE (reference sequence). Here the CDR3 reads CASSSASAGGTLYEQYF. In DNA, the CDR3 is TGTGCCAGCAGCTCTGCTTCCGCGGGAGGGACTTTGTACGAGCAGTACTTC.

In its sample, this clone was seen a few times. This chain connects TRBV11-3 to TRBJ1-1; TRBD1 matches 7 bases. Germline V CDR1 and CDR2: SGHNT, YENEEA. J lost 1 base, V lost 8 bases, and 4 bases had no gene match. This CDR3 is 13 amino acids long. The CDR3 bases are TGTGCCAGCGGGAGGACAGGGAACACTGAAGCTTTCTTT. Translation: CASGRTGNTEAFF. Full variable domain (outside the CDR3, taken from reference TRBV11-3 and TRBJ1-1): EAGVVQSPRYKIIEKKQPVAFWCNPISGHNTLYWYLQNLGQGPELLIRYENEEAVDDSQLPKDRFSAERLKGVDSTLKIQPAELGDSAVYLCASGRTGNTEAFFGQGTRLTVV.

The chain carries TRBV19 and TRBJ1-2; TRBD1 aligns across 7 bases. Unmatched junction bases numbered 3, after V lost 4 bases and J lost 1 base. CDR3 length: 14 residues. The germline gives CDR1 LNHDA, CDR2 SQIVND (reference sequence). The CDR3 loop reads CASSRQGINYGYTF. The CDR3 nucleotides are TGTGCCAGTAGTAGACAGGGCATTAACTATGGCTACACCTTC.

The V gene is TRBV6-4, the J gene TRBJ1-6, with 12 nucleotides matching TRBD1. The CDR3 has 14 residues. CDR1 and CDR2 (germline): MRHNA, SNTAGT. Trimming took 5 bases from V and 9 from J; bases not matched to a gene: 2. The CDR3 DNA sequence: TGTGCCAGCAGTCCGGGACAGGGGGCTTCACCCCTCCACTTT. Encoded protein: CASSPGQGASPLHF.

The chain is built from TRBV27 and TRBJ2-5; D is tentatively TRBD1 or TRBD2 (5 bases each). The CDR3 has 12 residues. Germline CDR1 and CDR2: MNHEY and SMNVEV (reference sequence). V was pared by 6 bases and J by 4 bases, with 9 bases between. CDR3 protein: CASRSGGETQYF. CDR3 nucleotides: TGTGCCAGCAGAAGTGGGGGAGAGACCCAGTACTTC.

This rearrangement joins TRBV7-8 to TRBJ2-7; the match to TRBD1 covers 7 bases. J was trimmed by 3 bases and V by 4 bases; bases with no gene match: 9. The CDR3 length is 15 residues. Germline CDR1 and CDR2: SGHVS and FQNEAQ. The CDR3 sequence: CASSWVDRVNYEQYF. CDR3 DNA: TGTGCCAGCAGCTGGGTAGACAGGGTAAACTACGAGCAGTACTTC. The full variable domain, completed using reference TRBV7-8 and TRBJ2-7, is GAGVSQSPRYKVAKRGQDVALRCDPISGHVSLFWYQQALGQGPEFLTYFQNEAQLDKSGLPSDRFFAERPEGSVSTLKIQRTQQEDSAVYLCASSWVDRVNYEQYFGPGTRLTVT.

This clone was detected once. The genes are TRBV7-9 and TRBJ2-2; 7 nucleotides agree with TRBD1. This CDR3 comprises 15 residues. V gave up 8 bases and J gave up 0 bases; unmatched junction bases: 6. The germline V gene has CDR1 SEHNR and CDR2 FQNEAQ (reference sequence). As DNA, the CDR3 is TGTGCCAGCGAGATGGGACAGACGAACACCGGGGAGCTGTTTTTT. It encodes CASEMGQTNTGELFF.

The rearrangement links TRBV30 to TRBJ2-3; D remains ambiguous. Trimming left V 0 bases short and J 6 bases short, with 7 bases between. The CDR3 is made up of 12 amino acids. Looked up from germline, CDR1 is GTSNPN and CDR2 is SVGIG (reference sequence). The CDR3 loop is CAWSVVLDTQYF. The CDR3 DNA sequence: TGTGCCTGGAGTGTAGTACTCGATACGCAGTATTTT. The entire variable domain, with the rest obtained from reference TRBV30 and TRBJ2-3, is as follows: SQTIHQWPATLVQPVGSPLSLECTVEGTSNPNLYWYRQAAGRGLQLLFYSVGIGQISSEVPQNLSASRPQDRQFILSSKKLLLSDSGFYLCAWSVVLDTQYFGPGTRLTVL.

V usage is TRBV2 and J usage is TRBJ2-3; D is unclear. Germline assignment: CDR1 SNHLY and CDR2 FYNNEI. V was pared by 9 bases and J by 7 bases, with 14 bases between. CDR3 length equals 12 residues. CDR3 loop: CASHALDHTQYF. CDR3 bases: TGTGCCAGTCATGCCCTAGACCATACGCAGTATTTT.

J is TRBJ2-5 and V is TRBV7-2; TRBD1 agrees at 7 bases. Per germline, CDR1 SGHTA and CDR2 FQGNSA. Trimming took 4 bases from V and 1 from J; bases not matched to a gene: 6. The CDR3 covers 15 residues. As DNA, the CDR3 is TGTGCCAGCAGCTCAATCGGGACAGTCCAAGAGACCCAGTACTTC. Protein: CASSSIGTVQETQYF.

The rearrangement joins TRBV28 to TRBJ2-7; the D gene is possibly TRBD1 (5 bases). Germline V lookup: CDR1 MDHEN, CDR2 SYDVKM. The CDR3 has 17 amino acids. Deletions cut 4 bases from V and 0 bases from J, with 19 bases between. The CDR3 region has the DNA TGTGCCAGCAGTTCCGACAGTAAGGCCCCCCTCTCCTACGAGCAGTACTTC. As protein: CASSSDSKAPLSYEQYF.

The genes are TRBV27 and TRBJ2-7, with 7 bases that match TRBD1. The CDR3 length is 13 residues. Trimming at V came to 2 bases and at J to 7 bases, leaving 5 bases not matched to a gene. Germline-derived CDR1 and CDR2 are MNHEY and SMNVEV (reference sequence). The CDR3 region is CASSLLDRLEQYF. CDR3 sequence (DNA): TGTGCCAGCAGTTTACTGGACAGGCTTGAGCAGTACTTC.

This chain uses TRBV5-4 with TRBJ2-2; tentative D call: TRBD1 (5 bases). V gave up 1 base and J gave up 0 bases, with 10 bases separating them. The germline V gene encodes CDR1 SGHNT and CDR2 YYREEE (reference sequence). This CDR3 contains 16 residues. CDR3 region: CASSLRGRANTGELFF. The CDR3 bases are TGTGCCAGCAGCTTGCGAGGCAGGGCGAACACCGGGGAGCTGTTTTTT.

The chain joins TRBV19 to TRBJ1-2; D is perhaps TRBD1 (6 bases). CDR1 LNHDA and CDR2 SQIVND come from the germline V gene (reference sequence). V was shortened by 1 base and J by 1 base, with 10 bases between the two germline ends. The CDR3 runs to 15 residues. CDR3 residues: CASSIGDRLNYGYTF. Here the CDR3 DNA reads TGTGCCAGTAGTATAGGCGACAGGCTTAACTATGGCTACACCTTC.

J is TRBJ2-7 and V is TRBV28; 12 bases are a match to TRBD2. The V gene's germline CDR1 is MDHEN and CDR2 SYDVKM. The CDR3 is made up of 18 amino acids. The V segment lost 2 bases and the J segment 7 bases; nucleotides outside the gene matches: 15. CDR3 in amino acids: CASSLVRSRASGRGEQYF. CDR3 bases: TGTGCCAGCAGTTTAGTCCGATCACGGGCTAGCGGGAGGGGTGAGCAGTACTTC. The variable domain in full, with the rest retrieved from reference TRBV28 and TRBJ2-7, is DVKVTQSSRYLVKRTGEKVFLECVQDMDHENMFWYRQDPGLGLRLIYFSYDVKMKEKGDIPEGYSVSREKKERFSLILESASTNQTSMYLCASSLVRSRASGRGEQYFGPGTRLTVT.

V gene TRBV2 combines with J gene TRBJ2-7, with TRBD1 as a possible D gene (5 bases). The CDR3 is made up of 14 amino acids. V lost 6 bases to trimming and J lost 0 bases, with 12 bases between them. The germline gives CDR1 SNHLY, CDR2 FYNNEI. The CDR3 region has the DNA TGTGCCAGCAGATTCGACAGTAGCTCCTACGAGCAGTACTTC. Its protein is CASRFDSSSYEQYF.

V usage is TRBV4-2 and J usage is TRBJ2-1; 8 bases align to TRBD1. The CDR3 has 14 residues. V trimming: 1 base; J trimming: 4 bases; junction bases outside the gene matches: 0. Germline CDR1 reads LGHNA; CDR2 reads YNFKEQ. CDR3 sequence (DNA): TGTGCCAGCAGCCAAGGACAGGGGTACAATGAGCAGTTCTTC. Amino acids: CASSQGQGYNEQFF.

This clone came up once. This sequence joins TRBV5-6 and TRBJ2-3; 11 bases agree with TRBD2. V dropped 5 bases and J dropped 7; count of bases not matched to a gene: 18. This CDR3 region has 18 residues. Germline V gene sequence: CDR1 SGHDT, CDR2 YYEEEE. The CDR3: CASSGGGTSGGPENTQYF. The CDR3 nucleotides read TGTGCCAGCAGTGGAGGTGGCACTAGCGGGGGCCCGGAGAATACGCAGTATTTT.

The chain joins TRBV28 to TRBJ2-3, with TRBD2 identical over 8 bases. Germline values: CDR1 MDHEN, CDR2 SYDVKM. The CDR3 consists of 14 residues. V lost 10 bases, J lost 6 bases, and 12 bases stayed unmatched. The CDR3 sequence is CAIRTLRGGDTQYF. The CDR3 region has the DNA TGTGCCATACGGACCCTACGGGGGGGGGATACGCAGTATTTT.

The chain joins TRBV6-5 to TRBJ1-6, with a weak D call TRBD1 (6 bases). The CDR3 covers 15 residues. V was clipped by 10 bases and J by 5 bases, with 18 bases between them. Germline lookup yields CDR1 MNHEY and CDR2 SVGAGI. CDR3 in amino acids: CATSSTGTHNSPLHF. The CDR3 nucleotides read TGTGCCACCTCATCCACAGGGACCCATAATTCACCCCTCCACTTT.